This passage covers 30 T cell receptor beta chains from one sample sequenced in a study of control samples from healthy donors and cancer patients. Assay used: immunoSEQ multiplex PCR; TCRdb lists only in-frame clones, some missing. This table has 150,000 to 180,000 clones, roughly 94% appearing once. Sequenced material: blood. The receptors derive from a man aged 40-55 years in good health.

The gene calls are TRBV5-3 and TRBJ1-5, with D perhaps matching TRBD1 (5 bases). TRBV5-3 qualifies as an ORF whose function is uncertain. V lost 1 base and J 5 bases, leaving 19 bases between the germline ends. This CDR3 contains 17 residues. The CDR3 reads CARSLKLQGGFYQPQHF. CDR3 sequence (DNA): TGTGCCAGAAGCTTGAAACTCCAGGGAGGTTTTTATCAGCCCCAGCATTTT.

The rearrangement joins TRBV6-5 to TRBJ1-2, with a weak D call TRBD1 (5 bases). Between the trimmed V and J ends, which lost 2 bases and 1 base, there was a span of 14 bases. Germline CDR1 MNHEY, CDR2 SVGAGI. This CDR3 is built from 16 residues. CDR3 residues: CASSYVDGGINYGYTF. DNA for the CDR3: TGTGCCAGCAGTTACGTGGACGGGGGGATTAACTATGGCTACACCTTC.

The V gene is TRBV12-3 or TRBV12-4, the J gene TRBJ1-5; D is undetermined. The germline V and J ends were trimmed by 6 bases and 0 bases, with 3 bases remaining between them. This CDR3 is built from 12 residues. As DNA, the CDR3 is TGTGCCAGCAGCAATAGCAATCAGCCCCAGCATTTT. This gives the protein CASSNSNQPQHF.

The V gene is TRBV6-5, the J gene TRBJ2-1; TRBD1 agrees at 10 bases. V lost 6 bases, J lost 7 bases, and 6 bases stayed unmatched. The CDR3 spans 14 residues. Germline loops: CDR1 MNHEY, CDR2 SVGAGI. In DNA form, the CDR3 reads TGTGCCAGCAGGCGACAGGGGGCTGGGAATGAGCAGTTCTTC. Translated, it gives CASRRQGAGNEQFF.

The CDR3 region has the DNA TGTGCCAGCAGTTTGACTAGGTACGAGCAGTACTTC. It encodes CASSLTRYEQYF. The chain couples TRBV12-3 or TRBV12-4 to TRBJ2-7; D perhaps matches TRBD2 (6 bases). CDR3 length: 12 amino acids. With 3 bases removed from V and 4 bases from J, the gap between germline ends came to 7 bases.

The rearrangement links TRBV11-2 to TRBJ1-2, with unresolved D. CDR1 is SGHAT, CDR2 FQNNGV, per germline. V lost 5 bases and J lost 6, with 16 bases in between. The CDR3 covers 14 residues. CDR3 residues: CASSPRGPLDGYTF. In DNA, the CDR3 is TGTGCCAGCAGCCCCCGAGGGCCCCTGGATGGCTACACCTTC.

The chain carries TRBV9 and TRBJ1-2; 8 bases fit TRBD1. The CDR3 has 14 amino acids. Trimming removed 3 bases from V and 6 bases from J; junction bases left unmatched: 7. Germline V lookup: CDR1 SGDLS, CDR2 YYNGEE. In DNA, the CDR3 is TGTGCCAGCAGCGGGCCCGGGACAGGCGATGGCTACACCTTC. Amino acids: CASSGPGTGDGYTF.

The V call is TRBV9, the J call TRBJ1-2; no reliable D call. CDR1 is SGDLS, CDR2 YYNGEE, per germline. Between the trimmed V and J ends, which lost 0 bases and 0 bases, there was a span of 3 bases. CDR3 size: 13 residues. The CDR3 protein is CASSVDANYGYTF. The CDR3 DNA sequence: TGTGCCAGCAGCGTAGATGCTAACTATGGCTACACCTTC.

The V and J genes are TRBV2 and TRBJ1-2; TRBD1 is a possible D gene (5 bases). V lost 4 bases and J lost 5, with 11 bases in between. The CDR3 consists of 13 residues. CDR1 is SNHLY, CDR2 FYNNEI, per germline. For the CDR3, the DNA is TGTGCCAGCAGTGTGTCAGGGAAGTATGGCTACACCTTC. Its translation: CASSVSGKYGYTF.

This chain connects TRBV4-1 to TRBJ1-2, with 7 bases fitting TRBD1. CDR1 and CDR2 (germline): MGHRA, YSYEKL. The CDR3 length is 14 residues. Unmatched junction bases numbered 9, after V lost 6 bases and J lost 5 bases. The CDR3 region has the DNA TGCGCCAGCAGGGACAGGACAACAAGGTATGGCTACACCTTC. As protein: CASRDRTTRYGYTF.

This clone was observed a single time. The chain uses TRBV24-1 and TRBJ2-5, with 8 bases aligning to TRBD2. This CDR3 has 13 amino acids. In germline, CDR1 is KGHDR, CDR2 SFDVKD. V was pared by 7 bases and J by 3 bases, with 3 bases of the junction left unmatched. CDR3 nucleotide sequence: TGTGCCACCAGCCCGGGGGGGGAAGAGACCCAGTACTTC. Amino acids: CATSPGGEETQYF.

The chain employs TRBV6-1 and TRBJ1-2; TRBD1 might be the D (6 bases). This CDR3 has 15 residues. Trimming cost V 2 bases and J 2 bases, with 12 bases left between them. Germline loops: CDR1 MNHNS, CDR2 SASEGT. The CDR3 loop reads CASSEFRGFNYGYTF. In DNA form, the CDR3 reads TGTGCCAGCAGTGAATTCAGGGGTTTCAACTATGGCTACACCTTC.

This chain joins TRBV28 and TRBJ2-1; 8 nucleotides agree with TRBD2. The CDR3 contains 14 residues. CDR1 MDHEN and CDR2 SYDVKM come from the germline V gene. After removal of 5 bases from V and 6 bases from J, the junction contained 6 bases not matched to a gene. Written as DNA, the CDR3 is TGTGCCAGCAGTCCCGAGCGGGAGACCAATGAGCAGTTCTTC. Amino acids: CASSPERETNEQFF.

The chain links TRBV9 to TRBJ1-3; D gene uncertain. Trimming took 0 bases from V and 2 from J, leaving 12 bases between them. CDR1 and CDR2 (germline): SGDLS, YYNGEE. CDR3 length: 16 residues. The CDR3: CASSVVDGGTGNTIYF. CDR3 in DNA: TGTGCCAGCAGCGTAGTGGACGGCGGAACTGGAAACACCATATATTTT.

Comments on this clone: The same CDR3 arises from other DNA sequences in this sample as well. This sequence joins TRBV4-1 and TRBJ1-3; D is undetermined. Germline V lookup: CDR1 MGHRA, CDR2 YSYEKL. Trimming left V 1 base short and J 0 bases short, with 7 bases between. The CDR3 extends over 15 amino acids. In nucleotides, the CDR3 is TGCGCCAGCAGCCAAGGGGATTACTCTGGAAACACCATATATTTT. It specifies CASSQGDYSGNTIYF.

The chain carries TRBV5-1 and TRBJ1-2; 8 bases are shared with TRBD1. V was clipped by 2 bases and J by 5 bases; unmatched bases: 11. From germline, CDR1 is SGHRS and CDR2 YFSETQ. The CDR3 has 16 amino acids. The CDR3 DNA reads TGCGCCAGCAGCTTAGAAGGACAGGGACCGCTTTATGGCTACACCTTC. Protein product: CASSLEGQGPLYGYTF.

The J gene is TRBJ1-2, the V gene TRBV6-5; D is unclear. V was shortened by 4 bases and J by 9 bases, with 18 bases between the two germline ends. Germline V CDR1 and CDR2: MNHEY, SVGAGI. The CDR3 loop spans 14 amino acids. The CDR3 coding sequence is TGTGCCAGCAGTTCCGCGAGTGGCCAGATGAGCTACACCTTC. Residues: CASSSASGQMSYTF.

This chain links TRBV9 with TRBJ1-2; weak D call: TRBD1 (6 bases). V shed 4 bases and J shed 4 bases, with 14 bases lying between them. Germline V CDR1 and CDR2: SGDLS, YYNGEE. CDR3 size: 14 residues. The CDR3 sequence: CASSPRTVTYGYTF. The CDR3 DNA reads TGTGCCAGCAGCCCCCGGACAGTGACCTATGGCTACACCTTC.

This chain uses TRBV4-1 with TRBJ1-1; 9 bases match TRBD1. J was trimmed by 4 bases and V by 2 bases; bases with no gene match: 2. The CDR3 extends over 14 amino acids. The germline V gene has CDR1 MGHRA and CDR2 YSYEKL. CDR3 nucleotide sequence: TGCGCCAGCAGCCAAACGGGACAGGGCACTGAAGCTTTCTTT. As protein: CASSQTGQGTEAFF.

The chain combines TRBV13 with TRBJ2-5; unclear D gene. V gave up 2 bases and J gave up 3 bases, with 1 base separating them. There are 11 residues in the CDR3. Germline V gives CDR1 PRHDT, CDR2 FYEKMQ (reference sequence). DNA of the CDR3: TGTGCCAGCAGCTTAAAAGAGACCCAGTACTTC. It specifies CASSLKETQYF.

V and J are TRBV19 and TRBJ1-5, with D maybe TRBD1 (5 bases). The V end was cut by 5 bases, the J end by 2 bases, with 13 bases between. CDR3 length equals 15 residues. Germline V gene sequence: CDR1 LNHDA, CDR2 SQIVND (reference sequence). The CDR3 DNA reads TGTGCCAGTAGTCCCCAAGGGGAGGGCAATCAGCCCCAGCATTTT. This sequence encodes CASSPQGEGNQPQHF.

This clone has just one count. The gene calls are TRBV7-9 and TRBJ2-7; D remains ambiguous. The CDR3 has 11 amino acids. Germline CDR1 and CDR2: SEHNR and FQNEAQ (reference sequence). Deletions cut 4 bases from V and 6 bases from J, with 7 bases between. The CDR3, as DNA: TGTGCCAGCAGCTCTTCGATCGAGCAGTACTTC. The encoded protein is CASSSSIEQYF.

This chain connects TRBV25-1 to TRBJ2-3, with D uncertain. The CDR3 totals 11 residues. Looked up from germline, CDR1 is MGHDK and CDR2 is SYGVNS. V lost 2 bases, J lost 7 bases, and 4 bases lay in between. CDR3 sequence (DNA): TGTGCCAGCAGTGAAAGGAATACGCAGTATTTT. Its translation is CASSERNTQYF.

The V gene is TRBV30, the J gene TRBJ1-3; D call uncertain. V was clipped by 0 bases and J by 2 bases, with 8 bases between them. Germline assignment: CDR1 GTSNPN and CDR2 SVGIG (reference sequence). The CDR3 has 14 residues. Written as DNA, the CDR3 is TGTGCCTGGAGTGTAGGGCCGGCTGGAAACACCATATATTTT. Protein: CAWSVGPAGNTIYF.

CDR3 protein: CASSPGHYTIYF. CDR3 nucleotides: TGTGCCAGTAGTCCGGGACATTACACCATATATTTT. The chain joins TRBV19 to TRBJ1-3, with D possibly matching TRBD1 (6 bases). V lost 5 bases to trimming and J lost 8 bases, with 10 bases between them. Per the germline V gene, CDR1 is LNHDA and CDR2 is SQIVND (reference sequence). The CDR3 covers 12 residues. The variable domain in full, completed from reference TRBV19 and TRBJ1-3, reads DGGITQSPKYLFRKEGQNVTLSCEQNLNHDAMYWYRQDPGQGLRLIYYSQIVNDFQKGDIAEGYSVSREKKESFPLTVTSAQKNPTAFYLCASSPGHYTIYFGEGSWLTVV.

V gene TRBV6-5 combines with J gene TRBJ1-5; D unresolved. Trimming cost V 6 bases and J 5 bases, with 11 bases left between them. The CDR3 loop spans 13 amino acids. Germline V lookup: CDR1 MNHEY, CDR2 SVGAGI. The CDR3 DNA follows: TGTGCCAGCAGCATGACCCCGGATCAGCCCCAGCATTTT. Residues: CASSMTPDQPQHF.

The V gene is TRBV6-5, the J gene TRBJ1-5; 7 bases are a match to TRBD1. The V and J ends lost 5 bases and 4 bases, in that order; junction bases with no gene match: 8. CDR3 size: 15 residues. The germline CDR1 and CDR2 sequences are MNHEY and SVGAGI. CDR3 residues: CASSTSGTVNQPQHF. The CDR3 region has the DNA TGTGCCAGCAGTACGTCCGGGACAGTTAATCAGCCCCAGCATTTT.

The DNA for the CDR3 is TGTGCCAGCAGTCTTCCGGGACGCTGGCCAGATACGCAGTATTTT. Protein product: CASSLPGRWPDTQYF. The rearrangement uses TRBV4-2 and TRBJ2-3; D might be TRBD1 or TRBD2, each matching 5 bases. The V and J ends lost 6 bases and 4 bases respectively, with 17 bases between them. The CDR3 spans 15 residues. CDR1 is LGHNA and CDR2 is YNFKEQ in the germline V gene.

The chain's CDR3 is CASSFSSTTEAFF. Here the CDR3 DNA reads TGTGCCAGCAGCTTTTCTTCGACGACTGAAGCTTTCTTT. The chain employs TRBV7-3 and TRBJ1-1, with D unresolved. There are 13 residues in the CDR3. Looked up from germline, CDR1 is SGHTA and CDR2 is FQGTGA. The ends were cut back, 3 bases at V and 5 bases at J, with 10 bases in the middle. Drawing the rest from reference TRBV7-3 and TRBJ1-1, the complete variable domain is GAGVSQTPSNKVTEKGKYVELRCDPISGHTALYWYRQSLGQGPEFLIYFQGTGAADDSGLPNDRFFAVRPEGSVSTLKIQRTERGDSAVYLCASSFSSTTEAFFGQGTRLTVV.

The CDR3, as DNA: TGTGCCAGCACCCCAGACAGATCCTATGGCTACACCTTC. It codes for CASTPDRSYGYTF. The chain links TRBV6-5 to TRBJ1-2; TRBD1 might be the D (5 bases). With 7 bases removed from V and 4 bases from J, the gap between germline ends came to 13 bases. Germline lookup yields CDR1 MNHEY and CDR2 SVGAGI. This CDR3 has 13 residues.